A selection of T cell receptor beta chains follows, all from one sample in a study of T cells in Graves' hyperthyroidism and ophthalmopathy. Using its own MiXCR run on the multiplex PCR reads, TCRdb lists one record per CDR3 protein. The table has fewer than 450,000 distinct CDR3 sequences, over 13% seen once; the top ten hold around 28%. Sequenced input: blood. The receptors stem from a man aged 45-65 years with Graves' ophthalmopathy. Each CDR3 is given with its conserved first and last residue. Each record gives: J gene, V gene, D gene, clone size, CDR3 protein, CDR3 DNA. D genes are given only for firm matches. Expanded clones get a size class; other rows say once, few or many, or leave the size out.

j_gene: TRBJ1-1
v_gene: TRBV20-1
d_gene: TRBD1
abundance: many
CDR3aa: CSANRGSTEAFF
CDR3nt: TGCAGTGCGAACAGGGGATCCACTGAAGCTTTCTTT

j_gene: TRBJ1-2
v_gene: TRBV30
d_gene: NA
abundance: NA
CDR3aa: CRLDQGIDGYTF
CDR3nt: TGCCGCCTGGACCAGGGCATCGATGGCTACACCTTC

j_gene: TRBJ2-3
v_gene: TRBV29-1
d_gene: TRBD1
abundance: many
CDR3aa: CSVRDRGRVDTQYF
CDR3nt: TGCAGCGTGAGGGACAGGGGGCGGGTAGATACGCAGTATTTT

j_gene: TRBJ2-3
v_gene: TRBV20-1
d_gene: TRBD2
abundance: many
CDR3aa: CSARPESGNPLADTQYF
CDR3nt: TGCAGTGCTAGACCGGAAAGCGGGAACCCACTAGCAGATACGCAGTATTTT

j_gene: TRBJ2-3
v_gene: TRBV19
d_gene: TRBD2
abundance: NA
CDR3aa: CASGLAVRTDTQYF
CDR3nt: TGTGCCAGTGGACTAGCGGTTCGCACAGATACGCAGTATTTT

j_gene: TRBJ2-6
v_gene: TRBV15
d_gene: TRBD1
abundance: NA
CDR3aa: CATSRGPEQGKGGSGANVLTF
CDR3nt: TGTGCCACCAGCAGAGGTCCTGAACAGGGGAAAGGGGGATCTGGGGCCAACGTCCTGACTTTC

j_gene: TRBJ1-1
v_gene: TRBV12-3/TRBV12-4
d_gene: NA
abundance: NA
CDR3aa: CASGRKITEAFF
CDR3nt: TGTGCCAGCGGAAGGAAGATCACTGAAGCTTTCTTT

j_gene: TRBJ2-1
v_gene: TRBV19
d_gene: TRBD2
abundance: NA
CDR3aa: CASTRTSGNHNEQFF
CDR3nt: TGTGCCAGTACTAGGACTAGCGGGAACCACAATGAGCAGTTCTTC

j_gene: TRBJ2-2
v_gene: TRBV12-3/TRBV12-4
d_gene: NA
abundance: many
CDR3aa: CASSLGGLGQGLFF
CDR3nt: TGTGCCAGCAGTTTAGGCGGGCTCGGGCAGGGGCTGTTTTTT

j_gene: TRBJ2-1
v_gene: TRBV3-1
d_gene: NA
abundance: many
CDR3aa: CASSQERHEQFF
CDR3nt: TGTGCCAGCAGCCAAGAGAGACACGAGCAGTTCTTC

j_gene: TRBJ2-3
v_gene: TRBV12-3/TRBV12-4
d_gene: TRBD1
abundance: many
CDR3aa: CASSHGTGIGRTDTQYF
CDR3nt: TGTGCCAGCAGCCACGGGACAGGGATTGGTAGGACAGATACGCAGTATTTT

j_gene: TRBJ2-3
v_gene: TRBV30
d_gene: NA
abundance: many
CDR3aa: CAWNQGRTDTQYF
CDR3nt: TGTGCCTGGAACCAGGGAAGGACAGATACGCAGTATTTT

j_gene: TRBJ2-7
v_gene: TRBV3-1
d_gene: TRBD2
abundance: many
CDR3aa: CASGNIFGLAGGGEQYF
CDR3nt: TGTGCCAGCGGAAATATTTTTGGACTAGCGGGAGGTGGCGAGCAGTACTTC

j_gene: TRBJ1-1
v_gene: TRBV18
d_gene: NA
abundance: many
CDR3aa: CASSQQDSNTEAFF
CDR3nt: TGTGCCAGCTCACAACAGGACTCGAACACTGAAGCTTTCTTT

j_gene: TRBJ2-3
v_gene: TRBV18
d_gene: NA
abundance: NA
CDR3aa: CASSNSGWEQDTQYF
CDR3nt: TGTGCCAGCTCAAACTCAGGGTGGGAACAAGATACGCAGTATTTT

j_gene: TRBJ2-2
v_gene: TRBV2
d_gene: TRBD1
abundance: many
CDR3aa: CASSKGQGAGTGELFF
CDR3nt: TGTGCCAGCAGTAAGGGACAGGGGGCTGGCACCGGGGAGCTGTTTTTT

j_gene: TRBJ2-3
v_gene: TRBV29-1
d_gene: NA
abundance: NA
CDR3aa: CSVEGSASTDTQYF
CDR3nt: TGCAGCGTGGAGGGTTCAGCTAGCACAGATACGCAGTATTTT

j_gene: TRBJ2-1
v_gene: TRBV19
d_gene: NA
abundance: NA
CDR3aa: CASSNDGGPYNEQFF
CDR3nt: TGTGCCAGTAGTAATGATGGGGGACCCTACAATGAGCAGTTCTTC

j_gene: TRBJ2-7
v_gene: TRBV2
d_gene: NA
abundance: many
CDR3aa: CASSDPGQSYEQYF
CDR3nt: TGTGCCAGCAGTGATCCGGGCCAATCCTACGAGCAGTACTTC

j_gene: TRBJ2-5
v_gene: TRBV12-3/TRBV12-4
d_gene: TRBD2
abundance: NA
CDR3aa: CASSLDSGSGTQYF
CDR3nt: TGTGCCAGCAGTTTAGATAGCGGGAGCGGGACCCAGTACTTC

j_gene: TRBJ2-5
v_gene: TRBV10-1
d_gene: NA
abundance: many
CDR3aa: CASSESGGQETQYF
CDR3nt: TGCGCCAGCAGTGAGTCTGGGGGGCAGGAGACCCAGTACTTC

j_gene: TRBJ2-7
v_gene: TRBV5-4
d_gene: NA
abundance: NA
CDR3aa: CASSSGAEPSEQYF
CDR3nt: TGTGCCAGCAGCTCTGGAGCGGAGCCCAGCGAGCAGTACTTC

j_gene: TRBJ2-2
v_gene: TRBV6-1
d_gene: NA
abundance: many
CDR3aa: CASSVLAENTGELFF
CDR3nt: TGTGCCAGCAGTGTGTTAGCGGAGAACACCGGGGAGCTGTTTTTT

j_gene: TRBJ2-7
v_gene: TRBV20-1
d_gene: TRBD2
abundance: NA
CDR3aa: CSALAGLSYEQYF
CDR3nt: TGCAGTGCTCTAGCGGGACTCTCCTACGAGCAGTACTTC

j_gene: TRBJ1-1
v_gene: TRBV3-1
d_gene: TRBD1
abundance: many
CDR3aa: CASSQGDREAFF
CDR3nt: TGTGCCAGCAGCCAAGGGGACAGAGAAGCTTTCTTT

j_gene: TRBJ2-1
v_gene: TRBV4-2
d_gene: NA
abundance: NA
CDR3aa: CASSQEIRSDEQFF
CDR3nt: TGTGCCAGCAGCCAAGAGATTCGGTCTGATGAGCAGTTCTTC

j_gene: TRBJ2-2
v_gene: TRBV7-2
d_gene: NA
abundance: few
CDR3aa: CASSLVARNTGELFF
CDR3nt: TGTGCCAGCAGCTTAGTGGCCAGGAACACCGGGGAGCTGTTTTTT

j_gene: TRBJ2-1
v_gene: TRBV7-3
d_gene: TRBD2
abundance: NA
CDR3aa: CASSSGPSGPYNEQFF
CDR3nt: TGTGCCAGCAGCTCCGGACCTAGCGGGCCTTACAATGAGCAGTTCTTC

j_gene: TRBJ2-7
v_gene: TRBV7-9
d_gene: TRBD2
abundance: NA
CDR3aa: CASSLTGGFYEQYF
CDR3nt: TGTGCCAGCAGTCTGACGGGGGGTTTCTACGAGCAGTACTTC

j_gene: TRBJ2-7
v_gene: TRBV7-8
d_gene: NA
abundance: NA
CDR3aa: CASSLHWNEQYF
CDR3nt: TGTGCCAGCAGCTTACATTGGAACGAGCAGTACTTC

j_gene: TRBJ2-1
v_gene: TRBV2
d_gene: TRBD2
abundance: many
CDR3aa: CASHRGTSGRNEQFF
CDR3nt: TGTGCCAGCCACCGGGGGACTAGCGGGCGCAATGAGCAGTTCTTC

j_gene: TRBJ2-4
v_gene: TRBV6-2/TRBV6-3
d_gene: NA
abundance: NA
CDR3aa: CASSYFVGTKNIQYF
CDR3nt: TGTGCCAGCAGTTATTTTGTGGGGACCAAAAACATTCAGTACTTC

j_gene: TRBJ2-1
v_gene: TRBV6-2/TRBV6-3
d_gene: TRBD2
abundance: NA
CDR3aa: CASSRSGTSGMYEQFF
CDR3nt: TGTGCCAGCAGTAGATCAGGGACTAGCGGGATGTATGAGCAGTTCTTC

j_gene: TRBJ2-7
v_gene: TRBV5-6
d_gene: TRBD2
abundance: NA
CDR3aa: CASSLGRLAEEDYEQYF
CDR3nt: TGTGCCAGCAGCTTGGGCCGACTAGCGGAAGAGGATTACGAGCAGTACTTC

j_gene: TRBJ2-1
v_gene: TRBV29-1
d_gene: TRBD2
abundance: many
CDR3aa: CSVEVAGGYQFF
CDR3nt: TGCAGCGTTGAAGTAGCGGGAGGTTACCAGTTCTTC

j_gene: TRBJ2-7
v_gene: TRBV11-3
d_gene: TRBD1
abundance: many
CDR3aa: CASSPSQDRGSYEQYF
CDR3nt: TGTGCCAGCAGCCCCAGTCAGGACAGGGGGAGCTACGAGCAGTACTTC

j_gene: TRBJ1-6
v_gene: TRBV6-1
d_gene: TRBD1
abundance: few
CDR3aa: CASRTGFSPLHF
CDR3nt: TGTGCCAGCAGGACAGGGTTTTCACCCCTCCACTTT

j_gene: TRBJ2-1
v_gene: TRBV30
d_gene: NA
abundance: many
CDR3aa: CAYGWDNEQFF
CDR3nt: TGTGCCTACGGCTGGGACAATGAGCAGTTCTTC

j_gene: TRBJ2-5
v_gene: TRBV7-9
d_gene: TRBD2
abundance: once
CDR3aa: CASSLAIPGLASETQYF
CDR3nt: TGTGCCAGCAGCTTAGCAATCCCGGGACTAGCGTCGGAGACCCAGTACTTC

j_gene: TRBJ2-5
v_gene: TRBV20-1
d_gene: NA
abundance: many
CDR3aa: CSANSNQETQYF
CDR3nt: TGCAGTGCTAACAGTAACCAAGAGACCCAGTACTTC

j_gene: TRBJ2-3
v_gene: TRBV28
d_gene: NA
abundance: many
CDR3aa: CASSPLGVKGGTHTDTQYF
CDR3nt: TGTGCCAGCAGTCCCCTTGGGGTAAAGGGCGGGACACACACAGATACGCAGTATTTT

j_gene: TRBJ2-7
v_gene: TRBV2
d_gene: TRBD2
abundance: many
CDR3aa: CASRWGSGRENYEQYF
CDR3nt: TGTGCCAGCCGGTGGGGTAGCGGGAGGGAAAACTACGAGCAGTACTTC

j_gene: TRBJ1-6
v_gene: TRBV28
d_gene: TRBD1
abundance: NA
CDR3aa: CASSLSGTGVSPLQF
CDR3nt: TGTGCCAGCAGTTTATCCGGGACAGGAGTTTCACCCCTCCAATTT

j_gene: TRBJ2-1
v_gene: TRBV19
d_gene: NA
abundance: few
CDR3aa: CASSTGQHNEQFF
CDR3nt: TGTGCCAGTAGTACAGGACAACACAATGAGCAGTTCTTC

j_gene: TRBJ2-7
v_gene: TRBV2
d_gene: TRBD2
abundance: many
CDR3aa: CASIRGGLYEQYF
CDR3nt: TGTGCCAGCATACGGGGGGGACTCTACGAGCAGTACTTC

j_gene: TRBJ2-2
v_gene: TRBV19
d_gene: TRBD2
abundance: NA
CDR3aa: CASTLGGLVSGELFF
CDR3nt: TGTGCCAGTACCCTGGGGGGACTAGTTTCCGGGGAGCTGTTTTTT

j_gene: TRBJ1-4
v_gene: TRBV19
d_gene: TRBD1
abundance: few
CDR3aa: CASTGQFNEKLFF
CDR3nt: TGTGCCAGTACGGGACAGTTTAATGAAAAACTGTTTTTT

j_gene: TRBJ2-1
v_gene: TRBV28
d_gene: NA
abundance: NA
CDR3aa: CASSSTGTIDEQFF
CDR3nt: TGTGCCAGCAGTTCGACCGGGACAATCGATGAGCAGTTCTTC

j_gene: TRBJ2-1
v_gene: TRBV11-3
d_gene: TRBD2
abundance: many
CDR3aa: CASSLDLSGSYNEQFF
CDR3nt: TGTGCCAGCAGCTTAGATCTTAGCGGGAGTTACAATGAGCAGTTCTTC

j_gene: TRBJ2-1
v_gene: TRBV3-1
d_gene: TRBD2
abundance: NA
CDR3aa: CASSQIGTSLHEQFF
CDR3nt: TGTGCCAGCAGCCAAATCGGGACTAGCCTCCATGAGCAGTTCTTC

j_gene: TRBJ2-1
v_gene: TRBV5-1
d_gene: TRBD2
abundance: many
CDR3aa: CASSEGGLARNEQFF
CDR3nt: TGCGCCAGCAGCGAAGGGGGACTAGCCCGAAATGAGCAGTTCTTC

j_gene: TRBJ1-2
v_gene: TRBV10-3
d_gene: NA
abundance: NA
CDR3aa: CAISDGSGFGYTF
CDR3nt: TGTGCCATCAGTGATGGCAGCGGATTCGGCTACACCTTC